The rows below give T cell receptor beta chains drawn from one sample of a study of memory CD4+ T cells and cytomegalovirus serostatus. Sequenced by immunoSEQ multiplex PCR; TCRdb stores in-frame clones only, minus some. The sample lists about 92,000 clones; around 80% were seen once. The sequenced material came from memory CD4+ T cells from blood. All receptors come from an adult in good health and CMV-seropositive. CDR3s include the opening cysteine and the closing phenylalanine or tryptophan. A D gene is named only where the DNA matches it firmly. Clone size is not always given. Where it is, it says once, few, many or a class for expanded clones.

D: -; V: TRBV10-3; J: TRBJ2-1; size: -; CDR3: CAISPSGTTGAQFF; DNA: TGTGCCATCAGTCCTTCCGGGACGACGGGTGCGCAGTTCTTC
D: TRBD1; V: TRBV6-6; J: TRBJ1-1; size: -; CDR3: CASSYGQGVNTEAFF; DNA: TGTGCCAGCAGTTACGGACAGGGGGTGAACACTGAAGCTTTCTTT
D: -; V: TRBV12-2; J: TRBJ2-7; size: -; CDR3: CASRPTGSGSFYEQYF; DNA: TGTGCAAGTCGCCCGACCGGGAGCGGGTCCTTCTACGAGCAGTACTTC
D: TRBD1; V: TRBV11-2; J: TRBJ2-5; size: -; CDR3: CASSRGQGETQYF; DNA: TGTGCCAGCAGCCGGGGACAGGGGGAGACCCAGTACTTC
D: -; V: TRBV28; J: TRBJ2-7; size: -; CDR3: CASSLDTYEQYF; DNA: TGTGCCAGCAGTTTGGACACCTACGAGCAGTACTTC
D: -; V: TRBV7-2; J: TRBJ1-5; size: once; CDR3: CASSLVGGSNQPQHF; DNA: TGTGCCAGCAGCTTAGTGGGGGGGAGCAATCAGCCCCAGCATTTT
D: TRBD1; V: TRBV5-4; J: TRBJ2-3; size: few; CDR3: CASSPGQLPSTDTQYF; DNA: TGTGCCAGCAGCCCGGGACAGCTTCCTAGCACAGATACGCAGTATTTT
D: TRBD1; V: TRBV29-1; J: TRBJ1-1; size: -; CDR3: CSVHDRDGTEAFF; DNA: TGCAGCGTCCACGACAGGGACGGCACTGAAGCTTTCTTT
D: TRBD2; V: TRBV14; J: TRBJ2-1; size: -; CDR3: CASSQGASGRNEQFF; DNA: TGTGCCAGCAGCCAAGGGGCTAGCGGGAGGAATGAGCAGTTCTTC
D: -; V: TRBV28; J: TRBJ2-7; size: -; CDR3: CASSFLQGTIRATYEQYF; DNA: TGTGCCAGCAGTTTTTTACAGGGTACTATTCGCGCTACCTACGAGCAGTACTTC
D: -; V: TRBV2; J: TRBJ2-7; size: -; CDR3: CASSEQGEGYEQYF; DNA: TGTGCCAGCAGTGAGCAGGGGGAGGGCTACGAGCAGTACTTC
D: TRBD2; V: TRBV28; J: TRBJ2-1; size: -; CDR3: CASSPPGLAGVNEQFF; DNA: TGTGCCAGCAGTCCGCCGGGACTAGCGGGGGTAAATGAGCAGTTCTTC
D: TRBD1; V: TRBV6-5; J: TRBJ1-2; size: -; CDR3: CASSLRDRHGYTF; DNA: TGTGCCAGCAGTCTCCGGGACAGGCATGGCTACACCTTC
D: TRBD1; V: TRBV5-1; J: TRBJ1-1; size: -; CDR3: CASSSGQGDTEAFF; DNA: TGCGCCAGCAGCTCGGGACAGGGGGACACTGAAGCTTTCTTT
D: TRBD1; V: TRBV5-1; J: TRBJ1-1; size: -; CDR3: CASSDRGGNTEAFF; DNA: TGCGCCAGCAGCGACAGGGGCGGAAACACTGAAGCTTTCTTT
D: TRBD2; V: TRBV4-1; J: TRBJ2-4; size: -; CDR3: CASSQDGGRGSSAKNIQYF; DNA: TGCGCCAGCAGCCAAGATGGGGGGAGGGGAAGTTCAGCCAAAAACATTCAGTACTTC
D: TRBD1; V: TRBV4-2; J: TRBJ2-7; size: -; CDR3: CASSQWDRGLSYEQYF; DNA: TGTGCCAGCAGCCAATGGGACAGGGGCCTCTCCTACGAGCAGTACTTC
D: TRBD1; V: TRBV5-1; J: TRBJ1-1; size: -; CDR3: CASSSLPDRDTEAFF; DNA: TGCGCCAGCAGCTCGTTACCCGACAGGGACACTGAAGCTTTCTTT
D: -; V: TRBV19; J: TRBJ1-5; size: -; CDR3: CASSILGARNQPQHF; DNA: TGTGCCAGTAGTATTTTGGGGGCTAGAAATCAGCCCCAGCATTTT
D: TRBD2; V: TRBV6-5; J: TRBJ2-1; size: few; CDR3: CASSSGLAGNEQFF; DNA: TGTGCCAGCAGCTCGGGACTAGCGGGTAATGAGCAGTTCTTC
D: -; V: TRBV29-1; J: TRBJ2-7; size: -; CDR3: CSVEDLGGYEQYF; DNA: TGCAGCGTTGAAGATCTGGGCGGATACGAGCAGTACTTC
D: TRBD1; V: TRBV11-2; J: TRBJ2-5; size: -; CDR3: CASSRGQGGETQYF; DNA: TGTGCCAGCAGCCGGGGACAGGGGGGAGAGACCCAGTACTTC
D: TRBD1; V: TRBV5-5; J: TRBJ1-1; size: -; CDR3: CASHGQGGYTEAFF; DNA: TGTGCCAGCCATGGGCAGGGGGGGTACACTGAAGCTTTCTTT
D: -; V: TRBV10-3; J: TRBJ1-2; size: -; CDR3: CAIRGTVVKYGYTF; DNA: TGTGCCATCAGGGGGACGGTCGTGAAGTATGGCTACACCTTC
D: TRBD1; V: TRBV28; J: TRBJ1-1; size: -; CDR3: CASSNTAQTGPGAFF; DNA: TGTGCCAGCAGTAACACCGCCCAGACAGGGCCGGGGGCTTTCTTT
D: -; V: TRBV28; J: TRBJ2-3; size: -; CDR3: CASNQPSTDTQYF; DNA: TGTGCCAGCAATCAGCCTAGCACAGATACGCAGTATTTT